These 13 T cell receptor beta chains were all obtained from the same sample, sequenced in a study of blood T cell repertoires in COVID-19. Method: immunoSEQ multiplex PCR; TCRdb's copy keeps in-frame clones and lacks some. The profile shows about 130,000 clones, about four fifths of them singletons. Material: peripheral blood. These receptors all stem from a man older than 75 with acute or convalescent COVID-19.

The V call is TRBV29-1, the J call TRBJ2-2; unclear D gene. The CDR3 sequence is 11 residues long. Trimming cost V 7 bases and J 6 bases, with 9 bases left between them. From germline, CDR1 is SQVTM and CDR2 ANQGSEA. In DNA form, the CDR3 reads TGCAGCGCAGGAGCCCCCGGGGAGCTGTTTTTT. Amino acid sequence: CSAGAPGELFF.

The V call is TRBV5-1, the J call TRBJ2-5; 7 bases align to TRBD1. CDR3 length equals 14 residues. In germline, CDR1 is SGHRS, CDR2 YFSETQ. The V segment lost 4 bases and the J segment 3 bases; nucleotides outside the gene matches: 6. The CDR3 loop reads CASSTGQREETQYF. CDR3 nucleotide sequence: TGCGCCAGCAGCACGGGACAGAGAGAAGAGACCCAGTACTTC.

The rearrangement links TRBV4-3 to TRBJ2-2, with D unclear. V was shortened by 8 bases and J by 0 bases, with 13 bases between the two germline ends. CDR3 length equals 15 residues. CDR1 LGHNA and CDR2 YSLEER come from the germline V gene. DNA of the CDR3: TGCGCCAGCTCCGATGGAGTCGCGAACACCGGGGAGCTGTTTTTT. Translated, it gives CASSDGVANTGELFF.

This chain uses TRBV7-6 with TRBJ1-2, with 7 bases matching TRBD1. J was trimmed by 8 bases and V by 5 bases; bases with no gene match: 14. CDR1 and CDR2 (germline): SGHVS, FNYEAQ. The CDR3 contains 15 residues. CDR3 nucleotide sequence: TGTGCCAGCAGCCCAGCCCTAGGGGGCCCCGGAGGCTACACCTTC. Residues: CASSPALGGPGGYTF.

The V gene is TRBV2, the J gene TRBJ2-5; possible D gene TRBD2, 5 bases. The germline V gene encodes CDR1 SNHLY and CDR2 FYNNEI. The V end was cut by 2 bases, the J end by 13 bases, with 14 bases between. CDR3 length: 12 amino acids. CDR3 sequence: CASSESGGGRYF. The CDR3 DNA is TGTGCCAGCAGTGAAAGCGGCGGCGGGCGGTACTTC.

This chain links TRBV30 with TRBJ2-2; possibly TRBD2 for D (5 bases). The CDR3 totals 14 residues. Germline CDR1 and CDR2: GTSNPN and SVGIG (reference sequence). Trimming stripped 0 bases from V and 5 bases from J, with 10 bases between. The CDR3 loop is CAWSVTKRTGELFF. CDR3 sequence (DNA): TGTGCCTGGAGTGTGACTAAAAGAACCGGGGAGCTGTTTTTT.

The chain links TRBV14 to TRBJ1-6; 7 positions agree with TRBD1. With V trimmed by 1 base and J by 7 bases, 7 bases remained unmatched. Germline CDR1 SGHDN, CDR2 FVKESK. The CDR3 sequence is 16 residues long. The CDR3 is CASSQAGQVGNSPLHF. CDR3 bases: TGTGCCAGCAGCCAAGCAGGACAGGTGGGCAATTCACCCCTCCACTTT.

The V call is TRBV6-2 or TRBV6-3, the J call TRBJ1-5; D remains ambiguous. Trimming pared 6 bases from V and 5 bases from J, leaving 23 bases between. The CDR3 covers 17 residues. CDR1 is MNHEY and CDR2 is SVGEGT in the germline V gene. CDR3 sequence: CASSPAPDPRADQPQHF. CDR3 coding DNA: TGTGCCAGCAGCCCAGCCCCCGATCCCCGAGCCGATCAGCCCCAGCATTTT.

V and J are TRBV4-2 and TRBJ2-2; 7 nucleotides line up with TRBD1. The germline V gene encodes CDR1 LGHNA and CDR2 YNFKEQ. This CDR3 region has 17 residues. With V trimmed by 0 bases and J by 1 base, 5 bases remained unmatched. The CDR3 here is CASSQELAGGNTGELFF. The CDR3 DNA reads TGTGCCAGCAGCCAAGAGTTGGCAGGGGGGAACACCGGGGAGCTGTTTTTT.

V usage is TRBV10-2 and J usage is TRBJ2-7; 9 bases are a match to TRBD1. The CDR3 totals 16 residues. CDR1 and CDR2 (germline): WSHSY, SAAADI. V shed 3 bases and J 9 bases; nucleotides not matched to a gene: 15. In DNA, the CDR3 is TGCGCCAGCAGTGAATACAGGGGGCGGACCAACCCCGGGCAGTACTTC. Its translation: CASSEYRGRTNPGQYF.

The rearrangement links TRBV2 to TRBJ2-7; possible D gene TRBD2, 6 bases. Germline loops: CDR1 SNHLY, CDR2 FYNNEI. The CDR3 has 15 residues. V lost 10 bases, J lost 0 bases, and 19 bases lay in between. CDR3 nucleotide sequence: TGTGCCACCACGTTGCGGCGGGGCCACTCCTACGAGCAGTACTTC. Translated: CATTLRRGHSYEQYF.

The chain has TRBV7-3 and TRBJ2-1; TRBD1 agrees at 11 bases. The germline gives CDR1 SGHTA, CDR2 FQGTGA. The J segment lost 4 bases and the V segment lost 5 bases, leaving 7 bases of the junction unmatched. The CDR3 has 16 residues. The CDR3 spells CASSPGQGVGYNEQFF. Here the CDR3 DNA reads TGTGCCAGCAGCCCGGGACAGGGGGTGGGTTACAATGAGCAGTTCTTC.

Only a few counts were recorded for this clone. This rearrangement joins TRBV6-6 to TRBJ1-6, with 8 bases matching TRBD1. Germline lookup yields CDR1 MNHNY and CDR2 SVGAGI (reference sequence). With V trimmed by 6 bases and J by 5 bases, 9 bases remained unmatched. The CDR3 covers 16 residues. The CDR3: CASRSRTGFNNSPLHF. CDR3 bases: TGTGCCAGCAGATCACGGACAGGGTTTAATAATTCACCCCTCCACTTT.